This is a list of T cell receptor beta chains from one sample in a study of OX40 agonist ivuxolimab in advanced cancers. Sequencing used immunoSEQ multiplex PCR; TCRdb keeps in-frame clones, though not all of them. The profile shows 100,000 to 150,000 clones, 85% to 95% of them singletons. Specimen: CD4+ or CD8+ T cells sorted from blood, collected in a trial of the OX40 agonist ivuxolimab. Every receptor here comes from an adult with an advanced solid tumor such as melanoma, head and neck, liver or kidney cancer. CDR3s include the opening cysteine and the closing phenylalanine or tryptophan. Each record gives: V gene, CDR3 protein.

v_gene: TRBV6-4
CDR3aa: CASSDRPAGGFTFF

v_gene: TRBV14
CDR3aa: CASSQDGALGEAFF

v_gene: TRBV15
CDR3aa: CATSRDRASETNTGELFF

v_gene: TRBV7-3
CDR3aa: CASSLTDQSTEAFF

v_gene: TRBV27
CDR3aa: CAIKSGTDNTEAFF

v_gene: TRBV7-9
CDR3aa: CASSLAGTISFGYTF

v_gene: TRBV10-1
CDR3aa: CASSESAGGSTEAFF

v_gene: TRBV5-4
CDR3aa: CASRAGTGASGYTF

v_gene: TRBV5-4
CDR3aa: CASSPDRNEQFF

v_gene: TRBV7-6
CDR3aa: CASSLESAGVPLGAYNEQFF

v_gene: TRBV19
CDR3aa: CASSMGAGEYEQYF

v_gene: TRBV28
CDR3aa: CASSWTAFSYNEQFF

v_gene: TRBV4-3
CDR3aa: CASSRGRGLPSNQPQHF

v_gene: TRBV7-6
CDR3aa: CASSLGTRAYEQYF

v_gene: TRBV6-1
CDR3aa: CASTWESDEQYF

v_gene: TRBV18
CDR3aa: CASSPGQNFNYGYTF

v_gene: TRBV7-6
CDR3aa: CASSLVQNEQYF

v_gene: TRBV19
CDR3aa: CASSIGTSGRASISGANVLTF

v_gene: TRBV19
CDR3aa: CASSITGGLLGNEQFF

v_gene: TRBV27
CDR3aa: CASSSRSGTGRYGYTF

v_gene: TRBV29-1
CDR3aa: CSVVLSFGNTIYF

v_gene: TRBV5-1
CDR3aa: CASGQGNTGELFF

v_gene: TRBV6-5
CDR3aa: CASSLRTGGPYEQYF

v_gene: TRBV19
CDR3aa: CASSLGRSNEKLFF

v_gene: TRBV28
CDR3aa: CASSLGQPQHF

v_gene: TRBV10-3
CDR3aa: CAISGTAEAFF

v_gene: TRBV6-6
CDR3aa: CASSSGQGGNTEAFF

v_gene: TRBV21-1
CDR3aa: CASSKRTSAFYEQYF

v_gene: TRBV5-6
CDR3aa: CASSLTLPYTGELFF

v_gene: TRBV7-9
CDR3aa: CASSGTGTDPSNTEAFF

v_gene: TRBV28
CDR3aa: CASSPGPTTNEKLFF

v_gene: TRBV28
CDR3aa: CASSLGLAGEETQYF

v_gene: TRBV18
CDR3aa: CASSPWDGLGSDGYTF

v_gene: TRBV28
CDR3aa: CASSATRGEQYF

v_gene: TRBV7-3
CDR3aa: CASSSSGQHYGYTF

v_gene: TRBV27
CDR3aa: CASRRRGAYNEQFF

v_gene: TRBV11-2
CDR3aa: CASSFDRTEETQYF

v_gene: TRBV7-3
CDR3aa: CASSFEGLGYGANVLTF

v_gene: TRBV10-1
CDR3aa: CASSLSGQGAADTQYF

v_gene: TRBV18
CDR3aa: CASSPPLYRGNSMNTEAFF

v_gene: TRBV4-1
CDR3aa: CASSPWHRDGNEKLFF

v_gene: TRBV6-5
CDR3aa: CASSYSGRQGSYEQYF

v_gene: TRBV11-3
CDR3aa: CASSPAGTGGNTF

v_gene: TRBV7-3
CDR3aa: CASSLDGGRGTQYF

v_gene: TRBV7-2
CDR3aa: CASSLSGQGVYEQYF

v_gene: TRBV10-3
CDR3aa: CAISEISSGDNEQFF

v_gene: TRBV2
CDR3aa: CASTLLGDPSTGELFF

v_gene: TRBV11-1
CDR3aa: CASSLTSGRQTYEQYF

v_gene: TRBV28
CDR3aa: CASSQRGEKLFF

v_gene: TRBV5-5
CDR3aa: CASSPNFSRKENQPQHF

v_gene: TRBV28
CDR3aa: CASSSPASRGKLFF

v_gene: TRBV28
CDR3aa: CASSLWRGTTYEQYF